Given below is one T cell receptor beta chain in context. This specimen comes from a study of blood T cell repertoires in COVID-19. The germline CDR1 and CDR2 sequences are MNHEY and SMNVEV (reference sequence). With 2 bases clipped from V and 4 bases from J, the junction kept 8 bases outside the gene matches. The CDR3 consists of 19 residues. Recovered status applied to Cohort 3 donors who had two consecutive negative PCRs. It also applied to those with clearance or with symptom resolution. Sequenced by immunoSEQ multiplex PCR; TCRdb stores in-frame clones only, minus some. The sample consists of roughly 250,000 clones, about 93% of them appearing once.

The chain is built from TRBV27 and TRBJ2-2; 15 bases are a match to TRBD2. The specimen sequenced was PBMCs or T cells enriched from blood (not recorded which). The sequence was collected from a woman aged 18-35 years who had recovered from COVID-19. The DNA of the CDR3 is TGTGCCAGCAGTTTAATTAGGACTAGCGGGAGGGCGCGCACCGGGGAGCTGTTTTTT. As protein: CASSLIRTSGRARTGELFF.